One sample yielded the 2 T cell receptor beta chains listed below, sequenced in a study of early T cells in non-severe SARS-CoV-2 infection. TCRdb redid the calling of the 5' RACE reads with MiXCR, one entry per CDR3 protein. Of some 83,000 distinct CDR3 sequences in the sample, about 10% are singletons; the top ten hold approximately 8%. The sequencing here drew on whole blood, taken at baseline. These receptors were obtained from an adult who was a healthcare worker with PCR-confirmed SARS-CoV-2 infection or an uninfected control (not recorded which).

This clonotype has a handful of counts. This rearrangement joins TRBV28 to TRBJ1-2; weak D call: TRBD1 (5 bases). In germline, CDR1 is MDHEN, CDR2 SYDVKM. V lost 10 bases, J lost 6 bases, and 15 bases lay in between. The CDR3 has 12 amino acids. CDR3 sequence reads: CATPGAGHGYTF. Here the CDR3 DNA reads TGTGCCACCCCTGGGGCGGGACATGGCTACACCTTC.

The CDR3 spells CASSISRNGEQFF. The CDR3 DNA sequence: TGTGCCAGTAGTATATCCAGGAATGGTGAGCAGTTCTTC. The chain carries TRBV19 and TRBJ2-1; D is unresolved. The CDR3 consists of 13 residues. The V gene's germline CDR1 is LNHDA and CDR2 SQIVND (reference sequence). The ends were cut back, 2 bases at V and 9 bases at J, with 11 bases in the middle.